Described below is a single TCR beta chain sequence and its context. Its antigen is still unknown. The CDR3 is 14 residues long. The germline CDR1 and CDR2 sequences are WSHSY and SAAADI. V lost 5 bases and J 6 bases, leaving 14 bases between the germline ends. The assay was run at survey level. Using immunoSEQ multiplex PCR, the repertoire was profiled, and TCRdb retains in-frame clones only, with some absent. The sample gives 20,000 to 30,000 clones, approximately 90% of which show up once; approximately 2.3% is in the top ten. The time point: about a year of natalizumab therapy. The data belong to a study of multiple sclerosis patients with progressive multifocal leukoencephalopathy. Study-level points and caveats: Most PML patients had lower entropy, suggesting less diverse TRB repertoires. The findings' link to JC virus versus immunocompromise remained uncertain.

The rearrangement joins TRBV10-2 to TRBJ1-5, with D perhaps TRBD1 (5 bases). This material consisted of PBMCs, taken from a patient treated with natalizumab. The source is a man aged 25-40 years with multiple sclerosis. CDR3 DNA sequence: TGCGCCAGCAGTAATTTGGGGACGTCTCAGCCCCAGCATTTT. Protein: CASSNLGTSQPQHF.